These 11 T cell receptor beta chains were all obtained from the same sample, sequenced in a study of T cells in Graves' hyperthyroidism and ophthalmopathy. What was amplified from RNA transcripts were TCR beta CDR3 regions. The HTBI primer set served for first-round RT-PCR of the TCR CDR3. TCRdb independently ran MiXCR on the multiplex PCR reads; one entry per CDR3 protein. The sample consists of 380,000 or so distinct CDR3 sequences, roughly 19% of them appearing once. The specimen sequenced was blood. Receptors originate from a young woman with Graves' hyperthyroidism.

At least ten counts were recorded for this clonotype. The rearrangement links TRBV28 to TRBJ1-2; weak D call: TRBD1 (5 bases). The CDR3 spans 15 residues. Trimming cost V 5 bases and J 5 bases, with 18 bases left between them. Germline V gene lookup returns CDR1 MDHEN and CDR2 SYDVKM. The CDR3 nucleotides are TGTGCCAGCAGTATATACAGTTCGTGGGGGTATGGCTACACCTTC. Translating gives CASSIYSSWGYGYTF.

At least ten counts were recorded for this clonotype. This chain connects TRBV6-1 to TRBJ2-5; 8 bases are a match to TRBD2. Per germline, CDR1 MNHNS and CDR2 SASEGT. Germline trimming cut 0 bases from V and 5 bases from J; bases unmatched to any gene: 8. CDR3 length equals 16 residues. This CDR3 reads CASSEAVGGARETQYF. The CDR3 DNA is TGTGCCAGCAGTGAAGCCGTCGGGGGGGCCCGTGAGACCCAGTACTTC.

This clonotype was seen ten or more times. For the CDR3, the DNA is TGCAGCGTGGGAAAGGGGCAGTACTTC. It encodes CSVGKGQYF. The V gene is TRBV29-1, the J gene TRBJ2-7; D call uncertain. V lost 6 bases and J lost 9, with 9 bases in between. Germline V gene lookup returns CDR1 SQVTM and CDR2 ANQGSEA. CDR3 length equals 9 residues.

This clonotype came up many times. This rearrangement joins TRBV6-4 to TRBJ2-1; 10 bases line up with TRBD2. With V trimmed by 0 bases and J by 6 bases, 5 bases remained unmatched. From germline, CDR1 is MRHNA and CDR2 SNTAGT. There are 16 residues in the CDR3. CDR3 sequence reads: CASSDSSGGSPNEQFF. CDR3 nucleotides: TGTGCCAGCAGTGACTCTAGCGGGGGGTCCCCCAATGAGCAGTTCTTC.

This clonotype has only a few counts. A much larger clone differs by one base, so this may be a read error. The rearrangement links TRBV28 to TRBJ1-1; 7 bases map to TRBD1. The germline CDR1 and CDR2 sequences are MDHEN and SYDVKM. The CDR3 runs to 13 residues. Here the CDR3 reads CASRKLTGAEACF. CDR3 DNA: TGTGCCAGCAGGAAATTAACAGGGGCTGAAGCTTGCTTT. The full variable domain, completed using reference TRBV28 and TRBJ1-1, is DVKVTQSSRYLVKRTGEKVFLECVQDMDHENMFWYRQDPGLGLRLIYFSYDVKMKEKGDIPEGYSVSREKKERFSLILESASTNQTSMYLCASRKLTGAEACFGQGTRLTVV.

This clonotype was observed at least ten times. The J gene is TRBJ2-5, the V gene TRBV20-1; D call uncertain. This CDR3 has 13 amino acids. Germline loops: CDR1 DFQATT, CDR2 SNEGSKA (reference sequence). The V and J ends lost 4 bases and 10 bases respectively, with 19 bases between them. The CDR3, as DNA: TGCAGTGCTACGGTTCCGGCCCCAAAGGACCAGTACTTC. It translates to CSATVPAPKDQYF.

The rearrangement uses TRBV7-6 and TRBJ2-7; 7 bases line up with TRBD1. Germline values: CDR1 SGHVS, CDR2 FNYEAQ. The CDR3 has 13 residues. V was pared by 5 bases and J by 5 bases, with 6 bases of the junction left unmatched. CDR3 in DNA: TGTGCCAGCAGCGAGACAGGGCTCCACGAGCAGTACTTC. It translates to CASSETGLHEQYF.

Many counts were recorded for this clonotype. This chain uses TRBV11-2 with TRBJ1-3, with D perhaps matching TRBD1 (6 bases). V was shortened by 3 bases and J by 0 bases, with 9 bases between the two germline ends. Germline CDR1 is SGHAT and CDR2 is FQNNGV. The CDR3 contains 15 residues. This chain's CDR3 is CASSFQGSSGNTIYF. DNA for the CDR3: TGTGCCAGCAGCTTTCAGGGGAGCTCTGGAAACACCATATATTTT.

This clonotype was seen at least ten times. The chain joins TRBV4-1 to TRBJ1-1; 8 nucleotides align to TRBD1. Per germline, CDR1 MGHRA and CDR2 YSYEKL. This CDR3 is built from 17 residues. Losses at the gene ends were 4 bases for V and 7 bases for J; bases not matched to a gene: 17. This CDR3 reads CASSLNRGTRGSDEAFF. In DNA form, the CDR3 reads TGCGCCAGCAGCCTGAACAGGGGGACAAGGGGATCGGATGAAGCTTTCTTT.

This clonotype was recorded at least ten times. The CDR3 DNA reads as TGCGCTTCATCACGGGACAGCCAAGAGACCCAGTACTTC. As protein: CASSRDSQETQYF. The chain recombines TRBV10-1 with TRBJ2-5; 7 bases match TRBD1. Germline CDR1 and CDR2: WNHNN and SYGVQD (reference sequence). The CDR3 has 13 residues.

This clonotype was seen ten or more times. CDR3 bases: TGCAGCGTGGGGGTTGAGCGGCAGCCGCCGGCGAGCGAGCAGTACTTC. As protein: CSVGVERQPPASEQYF. V and J are TRBV29-1 and TRBJ2-7; D is possibly TRBD1 or TRBD2 (5 bases each). V was clipped by 6 bases and J by 6 bases, with 27 bases between them. Per the germline V gene, CDR1 is SQVTM and CDR2 is ANQGSEA. This CDR3 contains 16 residues.